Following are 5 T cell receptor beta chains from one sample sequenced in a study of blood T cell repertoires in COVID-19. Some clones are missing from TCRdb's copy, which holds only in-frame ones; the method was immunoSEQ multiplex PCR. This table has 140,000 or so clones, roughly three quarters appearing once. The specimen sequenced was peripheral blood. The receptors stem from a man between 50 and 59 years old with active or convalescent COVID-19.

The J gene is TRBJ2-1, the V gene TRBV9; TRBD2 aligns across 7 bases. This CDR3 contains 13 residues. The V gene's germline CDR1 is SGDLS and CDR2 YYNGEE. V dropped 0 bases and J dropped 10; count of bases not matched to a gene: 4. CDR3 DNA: TGTGCCAGCAGCGTAGCTGGCGGGAGCGAGCAGTTCTTC. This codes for CASSVAGGSEQFF.

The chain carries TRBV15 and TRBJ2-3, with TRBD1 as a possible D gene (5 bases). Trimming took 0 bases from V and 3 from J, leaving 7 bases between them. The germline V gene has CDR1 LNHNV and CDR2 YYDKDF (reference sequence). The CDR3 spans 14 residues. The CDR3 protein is CATSRDAGTDTQYF. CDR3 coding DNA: TGTGCCACCAGCAGAGATGCAGGGACAGATACGCAGTATTTT.

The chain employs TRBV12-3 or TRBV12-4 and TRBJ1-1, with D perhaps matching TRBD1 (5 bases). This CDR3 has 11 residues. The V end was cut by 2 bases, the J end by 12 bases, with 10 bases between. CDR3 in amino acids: CASSLTGWSFF. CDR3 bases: TGTGCCAGCAGTTTAACAGGTTGGTCTTTCTTT.

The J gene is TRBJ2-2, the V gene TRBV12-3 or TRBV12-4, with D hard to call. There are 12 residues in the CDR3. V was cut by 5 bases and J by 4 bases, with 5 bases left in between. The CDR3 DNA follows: TGTGCCAGCAGTCTCCTCACCGGGGAGCTGTTTTTT. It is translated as CASSLLTGELFF.

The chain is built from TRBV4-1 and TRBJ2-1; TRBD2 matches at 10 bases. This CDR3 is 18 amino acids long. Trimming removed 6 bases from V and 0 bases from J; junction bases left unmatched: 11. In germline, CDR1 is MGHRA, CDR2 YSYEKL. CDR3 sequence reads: CASRAIRTSGSSYNEQFF. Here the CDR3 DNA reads TGCGCCAGCAGAGCGATACGGACTAGCGGAAGCTCCTACAATGAGCAGTTCTTC.